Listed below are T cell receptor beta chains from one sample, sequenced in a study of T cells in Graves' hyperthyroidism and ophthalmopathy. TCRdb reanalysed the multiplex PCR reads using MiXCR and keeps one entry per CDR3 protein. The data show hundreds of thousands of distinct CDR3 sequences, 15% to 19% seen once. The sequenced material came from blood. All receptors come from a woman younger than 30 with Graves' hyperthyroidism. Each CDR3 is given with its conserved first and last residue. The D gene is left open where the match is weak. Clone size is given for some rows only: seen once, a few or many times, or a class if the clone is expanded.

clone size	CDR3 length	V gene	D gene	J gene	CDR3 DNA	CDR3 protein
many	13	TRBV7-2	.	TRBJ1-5	TGTGCCAGCAGCCCCTCAACAAATCAGCCCCAGCATTTT	CASSPSTNQPQHF
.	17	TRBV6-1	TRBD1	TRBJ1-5	TGTGCCAGCAGGAGTAGAGTCGGGACAGCATCCAATCAGCCCCAGCATTTT	CASRSRVGTASNQPQHF
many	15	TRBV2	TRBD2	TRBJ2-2	TGTGCCAGCAGTGAATCCCCTAGCGGGGTCGGGGAGCTGTTTTTT	CASSESPSGVGELFF
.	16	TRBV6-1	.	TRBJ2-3	TGTGCCAGCAGTCGGAACAAGGGTTCGCGCACAGATACGCAGTATTTT	CASSRNKGSRTDTQYF
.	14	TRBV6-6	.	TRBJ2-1	TGTGCCAGCAGTTACGCAAGGATCGAGGGTGAGCAGTTCTTC	CASSYARIEGEQFF
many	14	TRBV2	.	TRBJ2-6	TGTGCCAGTAGTAGGGGAGGTGGGGCCAACGTCCTGACTTTC	CASSRGGGANVLTF
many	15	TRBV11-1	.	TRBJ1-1	TGTGCCAGCAGCCAAAGCAGGGCTGGAAACACTGAAGCTTTCTTT	CASSQSRAGNTEAFF
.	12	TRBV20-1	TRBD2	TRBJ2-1	TGCAGTGCAGGCGGGGGGGCCGCTGAGCAGTTCTTC	CSAGGGAAEQFF
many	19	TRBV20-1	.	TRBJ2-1	TGCAGTGCTAGAGACCCCAGGCCGGGTGACGGAAGCTCCTACAATGAGCAGTTCTTC	CSARDPRPGDGSSYNEQFF
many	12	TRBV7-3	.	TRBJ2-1	TGTGCCAGCAGCTTAAATCAGCATGAGCAGTTCTTC	CASSLNQHEQFF
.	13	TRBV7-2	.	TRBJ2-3	TGTGCCAGCAGCTCCACTAGCATCAATACGCAGTATTTT	CASSSTSINTQYF
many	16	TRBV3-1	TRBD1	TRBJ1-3	TGTGCCAGCAGCCAAGTCGATCGGACAGGGGGAAACACCATATATTTT	CASSQVDRTGGNTIYF
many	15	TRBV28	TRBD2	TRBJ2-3	TGTGCCAGCAGTTTGGCGGGAGTCCCCGGAGATACGCAGTATTTT	CASSLAGVPGDTQYF
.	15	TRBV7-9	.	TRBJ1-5	TGTGCCAGCAGCTTACACGGGGATGGGAATCAGCCCCAGCATTTT	CASSLHGDGNQPQHF
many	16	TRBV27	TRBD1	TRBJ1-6	TGTGCCAGCAGCCTGAACAGGGGGCGAAGTAATTCACCCCTCCACTTT	CASSLNRGRSNSPLHF
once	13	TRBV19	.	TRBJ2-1	TGTGCCACCCAGGACTACTTTTACAATGAGCAGTTCTTC	CATQDYFYNEQFF
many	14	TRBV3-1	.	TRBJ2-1	TGTGCCAGCAGCCCTCCGGGGGCGCGAAGGATGCAGTTCTTC	CASSPPGARRMQFF
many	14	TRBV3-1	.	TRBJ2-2	TGTGCCAGCAGCCAGACCGAGGGGGCCGGGGAGCTGTTTTTT	CASSQTEGAGELFF
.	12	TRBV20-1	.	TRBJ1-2	TGCAGTGCTAGAGTCGGGACGGACTTCTACACCTTC	CSARVGTDFYTF
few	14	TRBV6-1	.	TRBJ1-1	TGTGCCAGCAGCCGCGAGTGGGGTCACACTGAAGCTTTCTTT	CASSREWGHTEAFF
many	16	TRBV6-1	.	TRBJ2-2	TGTGCCAGCAGTGCCCTTTTTTCAGTAGGGAACGGGGAGCTGTTTTTT	CASSALFSVGNGELFF
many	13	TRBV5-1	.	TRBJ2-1	TGCGCCAGCAGCTTGATTGGGTACAATGAGCAGTTCTTC	CASSLIGYNEQFF
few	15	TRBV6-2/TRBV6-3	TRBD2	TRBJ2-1	TGTGCCAGCAGTTACCGCGGGGGGACCGACAATGAGCAGTTCTTC	CASSYRGGTDNEQFF
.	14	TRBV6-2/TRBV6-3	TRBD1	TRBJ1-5	TGTGCCAGCAGTGCCACAGGGGCCTATCAGCCCCAGCATTTT	CASSATGAYQPQHF
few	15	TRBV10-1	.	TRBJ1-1	TGCGCCAGCAGTGAGGGGCTCAACGGGAACACTGAAGCTTTCTTT	CASSEGLNGNTEAFF
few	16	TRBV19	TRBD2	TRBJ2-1	TGTGCCAGTAGTATCCCCAGCGGGAGCTGGGCAGATGAGCAGTTCTTC	CASSIPSGSWADEQFF
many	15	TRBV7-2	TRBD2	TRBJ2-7	TGTGCCAGCAGCCAAAAGGCGGGGGGCCTCTACGAGCAGTACTTC	CASSQKAGGLYEQYF
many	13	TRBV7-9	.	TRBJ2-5	TGTGCCAGCGGGGGGACGACTGCTGAGACCCAGTACTTC	CASGGTTAETQYF
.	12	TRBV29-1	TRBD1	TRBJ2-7	TGCAGCGTAACGGACAGGGGGCACGAGCAGTACTTC	CSVTDRGHEQYF
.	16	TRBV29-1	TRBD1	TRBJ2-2	TGCAGCGTTGAGACAGGGGACACTTCTAACACCGGGGAGCTGTTTTTT	CSVETGDTSNTGELFF
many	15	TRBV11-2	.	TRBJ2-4	TGTGCCAGCAGCTTAGGTGGGATAGCCAAAAACATTCAGTACTTC	CASSLGGIAKNIQYF
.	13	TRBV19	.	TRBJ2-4	TGTGCCAGTAGTATAGTGGGGGCGGAGGTTCAGTACTTC	CASSIVGAEVQYF
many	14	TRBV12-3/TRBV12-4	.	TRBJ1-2	TGTGCCAGCAGTTTCACAGGGTCGGGCTATGGCTACACCTTC	CASSFTGSGYGYTF
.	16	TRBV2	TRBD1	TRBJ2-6	TGTGCCGGACAGACAGGGGCCAACCCTGGGGCCAACGTCCTGACTTTC	CAGQTGANPGANVLTF
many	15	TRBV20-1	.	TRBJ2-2	TGCAGTGCCCCTCTCACACTCGGGCGTTCCGGGGAGCTGTTTTTT	CSAPLTLGRSGELFF
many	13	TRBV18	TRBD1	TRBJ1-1	TGTGCCAGCTCACGGACAGGGAACACTGAAGCTTTCTTT	CASSRTGNTEAFF
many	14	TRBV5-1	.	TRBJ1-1	TGCGCCAGCACCTCCGCCGGGGGGCCAACTGAAGCTTTCTTT	CASTSAGGPTEAFF
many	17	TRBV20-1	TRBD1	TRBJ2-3	TGCAGTGCTCCCCCGAGCGAGAGAACAGGGGGCACAGATACGCAGTATTTT	CSAPPSERTGGTDTQYF
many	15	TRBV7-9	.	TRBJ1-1	TGTGCCAGCAGCGGGCGGGGGGCGGTGAACACTGAAGCTTTCTTT	CASSGRGAVNTEAFF
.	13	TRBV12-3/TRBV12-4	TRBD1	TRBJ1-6	TGTGCCAGCAGCTGGGACAGTAGGTCACCCCTCCACTTT	CASSWDSRSPLHF
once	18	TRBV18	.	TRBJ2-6	TGTGCCAGCTCACCAGCCCCCATCATGAGCTCTGGGGCCAACGTCCTGACTTTC	CASSPAPIMSSGANVLTF
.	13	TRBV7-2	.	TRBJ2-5	TGCGCCAGCGCTCGGGCCTTGGGAGAGACCCAGTACTTC	CASARALGETQYF
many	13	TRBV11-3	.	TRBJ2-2	TGTGCCAGCAGCTCCACGAACACCGGGGAGCTGTTTTTT	CASSSTNTGELFF
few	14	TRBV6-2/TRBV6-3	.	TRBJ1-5	TGTGCCAGCAGGGCCGTTGGGGGCAATCAGCCCCAGCATTTT	CASRAVGGNQPQHF
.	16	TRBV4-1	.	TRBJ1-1	TGCGCCAGCAGCCAAGATGCCGAGACACCCCTAAGCCGAGCTTTCTTT	CASSQDAETPLSRAFF
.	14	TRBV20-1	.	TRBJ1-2	TGCAGTGCGGTACCCTGGGGCAAAACGGATGGCTACACCTTC	CSAVPWGKTDGYTF
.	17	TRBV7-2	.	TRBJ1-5	TGTGCCAGCAGTTTAGGATTCGGGAAACGGGGGGATCAGCCCCAGCATTTT	CASSLGFGKRGDQPQHF
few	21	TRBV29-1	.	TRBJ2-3	TGCAGCGTTGAAATATTCCCCGTCAGGTGGCAGGAACAACTTAGCACAGATACGCAGTATTTT	CSVEIFPVRWQEQLSTDTQYF
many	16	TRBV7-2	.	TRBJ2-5	TGTGCCAGCAGCTTAGCGCGGAGTTTGTACCAAGAGACCCAGTACTTC	CASSLARSLYQETQYF
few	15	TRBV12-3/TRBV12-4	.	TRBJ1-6	TGTGCCAGCAGTAACGGACGGCCCCCGAATTCACCCCTCCACTTT	CASSNGRPPNSPLHF
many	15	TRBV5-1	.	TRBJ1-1	TGCGCCAGCAGCTTGGACGGGTCGGGGAACACTGAAGCTTTCTTT	CASSLDGSGNTEAFF
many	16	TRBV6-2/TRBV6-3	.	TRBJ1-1	TGTGCCAGCAGTAGGATCAATGAGGGATTGGACACTGAAGCTTTCTTT	CASSRINEGLDTEAFF
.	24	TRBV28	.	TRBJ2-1	TGTGCCAGCAGCCAGGCCGGGGACAGGGTTCTAGCGGGCGGATCTCCCAGCTCCTACAATGAGCAGTTCTTC	CASSQAGDRVLAGGSPSSYNEQFF
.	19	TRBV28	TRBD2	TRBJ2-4	TGTGCCAGCAGTTCCCCGGGACTAGCGGGAGGGGTCAGAAAAAACATTCAGTACTTC	CASSSPGLAGGVRKNIQYF
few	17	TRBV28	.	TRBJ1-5	TGTGCCAGCAGTTCCTACCTCAACGCTGGGGTAGGACAGCCCCAGCATTTT	CASSSYLNAGVGQPQHF
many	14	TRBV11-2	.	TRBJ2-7	TGTGCCAGCAGCCCCCAGACAATTACCTACGAGCAGTACTTC	CASSPQTITYEQYF
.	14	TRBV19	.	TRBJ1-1	TGTGCCAGTCTCAATGGACTCACGAACACTGAAGCTTTCTTT	CASLNGLTNTEAFF
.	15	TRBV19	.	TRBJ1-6	TGTGCCAGTACCTCCCTACCGTACCAGAGTTCACCCCTCCACTTT	CASTSLPYQSSPLHF
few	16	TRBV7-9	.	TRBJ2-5	TGTGCCAGCAGCTTAGCGCCCCCGACACCAGGAGAGACCCAGTACTTC	CASSLAPPTPGETQYF